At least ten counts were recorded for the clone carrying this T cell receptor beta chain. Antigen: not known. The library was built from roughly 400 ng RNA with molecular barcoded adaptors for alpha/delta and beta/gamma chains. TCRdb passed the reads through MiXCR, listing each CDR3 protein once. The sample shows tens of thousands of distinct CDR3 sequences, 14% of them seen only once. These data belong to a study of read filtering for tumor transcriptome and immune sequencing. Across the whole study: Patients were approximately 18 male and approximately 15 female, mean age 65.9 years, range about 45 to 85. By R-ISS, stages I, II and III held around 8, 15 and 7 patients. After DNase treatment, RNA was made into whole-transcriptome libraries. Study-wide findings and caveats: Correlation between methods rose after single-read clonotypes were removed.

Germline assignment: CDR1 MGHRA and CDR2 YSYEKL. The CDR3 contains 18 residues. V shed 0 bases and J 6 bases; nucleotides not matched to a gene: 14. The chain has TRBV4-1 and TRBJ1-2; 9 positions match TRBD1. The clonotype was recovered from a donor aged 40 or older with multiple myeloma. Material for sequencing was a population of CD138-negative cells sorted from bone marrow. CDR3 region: CASSQDEGSGTGRNGYTF. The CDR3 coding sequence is TGCGCCAGCAGCCAAGATGAGGGTTCCGGGACAGGGAGGAATGGCTACACCTTC.